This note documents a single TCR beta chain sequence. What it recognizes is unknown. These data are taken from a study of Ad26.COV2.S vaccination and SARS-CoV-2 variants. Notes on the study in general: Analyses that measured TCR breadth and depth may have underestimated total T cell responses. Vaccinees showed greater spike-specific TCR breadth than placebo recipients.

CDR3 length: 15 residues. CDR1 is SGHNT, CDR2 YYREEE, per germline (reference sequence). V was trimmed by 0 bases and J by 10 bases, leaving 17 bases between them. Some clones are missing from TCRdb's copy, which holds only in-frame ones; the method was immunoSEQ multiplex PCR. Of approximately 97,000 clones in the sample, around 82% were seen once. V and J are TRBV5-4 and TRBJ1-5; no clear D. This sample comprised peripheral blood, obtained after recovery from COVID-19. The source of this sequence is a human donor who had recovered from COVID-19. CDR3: CASSLDSDPLQPQHF. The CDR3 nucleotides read TGTGCCAGCAGCTTGGATTCGGACCCTCTTCAACCCCAGCATTTT.